This T cell receptor beta chain was identified during a study of blood T cell repertoires in COVID-19. The wider study: T cells, B-cell-depleted T cells, or PBMCs provided the cDNA or gDNA that served as material.

Sequencing was performed with immunoSEQ multiplex PCR; in TCRdb, only in-frame clones are kept and a portion is missing. The sample has a few hundred thousand clones, roughly 83% seen once; the top ten hold about 1.7%. Germline CDR1 and CDR2: WSHSY and SAAADI. This CDR3 is 13 amino acids long. Between the trimmed V and J ends, which lost 6 bases and 2 bases, there was a span of 10 bases. The source is a woman aged 45-65 years with acute or convalescent COVID-19. The V gene is TRBV10-2, the J gene TRBJ2-5; D is uncertain. Sequenced sample: peripheral blood. The CDR3 sequence: CASSFTVQETQYF. CDR3 sequence (DNA): TGCGCCAGCAGCTTCACAGTACAAGAGACCCAGTACTTC.